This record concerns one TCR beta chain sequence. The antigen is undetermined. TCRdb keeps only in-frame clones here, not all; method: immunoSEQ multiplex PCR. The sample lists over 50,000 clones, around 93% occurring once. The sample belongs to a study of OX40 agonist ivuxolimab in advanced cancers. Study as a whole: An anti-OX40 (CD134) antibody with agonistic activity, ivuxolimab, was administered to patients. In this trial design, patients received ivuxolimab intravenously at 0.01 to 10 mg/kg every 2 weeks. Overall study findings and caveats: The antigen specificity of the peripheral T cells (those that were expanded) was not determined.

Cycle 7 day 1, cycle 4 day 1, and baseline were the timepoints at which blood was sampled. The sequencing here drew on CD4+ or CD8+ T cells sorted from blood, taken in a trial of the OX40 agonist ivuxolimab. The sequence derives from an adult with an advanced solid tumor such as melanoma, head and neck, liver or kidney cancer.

The CDR3 spells CASSFGLRAGVEQFF. Here the CDR3 DNA reads TGTGCCAGCAGCTTTGGACTACGAGCCGGGGTTGAGCAGTTCTTC. The chain carries TRBV7-3 and TRBJ2-1; D might be TRBD2 (6 bases). The ends were cut back, 3 bases at V and 9 bases at J, with 18 bases in the middle. Germline values: CDR1 SGHTA, CDR2 FQGTGA. CDR3 length: 15 residues.